The sequence of this T cell receptor (beta chain) was determined in a study of blood T cell repertoires in COVID-19. The authors' processing: Estimation of nucleated cell counts was performed using reference gene primer amplification. The assay was immunoSEQ multiplex PCR, and TCRdb's table has in-frame clones only and misses some. V, J and clone size reflect that table, while D and trimming were determined from the DNA. The table shows 240,000 or so clones, with 75% to 90% occurring only once. Only a few counts were recorded for this clone. The germline V gene has CDR1 LNHNV and CDR2 YYDKDF (reference sequence). This CDR3 has 20 amino acids. V dropped 3 bases and J dropped 9; count of bases not matched to a gene: 19.

The sequenced material came from PBMCs or T cells enriched from blood (not recorded which). V gene TRBV15 combines with J gene TRBJ2-1; 14 bases match TRBD2. This clonotype was sampled from a woman aged 40 to 50 with acute COVID-19. CDR3 amino acids: CATSSRGLAGVAGLGREQFF. CDR3 DNA: TGTGCCACCAGCAGTAGGGGACTAGCGGGAGTTGCGGGGCTGGGCCGTGAGCAGTTCTTC.